This TCR beta chain appears in the sequencing data of a study of CD8+CD57+ T cells in acquired aplastic anemia. Overall study context: The DNA of sorted CD4+ and CD8+ cells averaged approximately 3.2 ug.

According to the study, genomic DNA was the template for TCR beta VDJ and CDR3 profiling. TCRdb reanalysed the reads using MiXCR and keeps one entry per CDR3 protein. This sample has roughly 250,000 distinct CDR3 sequences, with 82% found just once. Sequencing was done on patients that had shown CD8+CD57+ cell expansion by flow cytometry. There were no patients without severe acquired aplastic anemia. At the time of blood sampling, patients had not yet received any therapy. Source material: sorted CD4+, CD8+, or CD8+CD57+ T cells (not recorded which) from PBMCs. The receptor was derived from a human donor with aplastic anemia.

The CDR3 sequence: CASSSRGRDLAYGYTF. DNA of the CDR3: TGTGCCAGCAGCTCACGGGGTAGGGACTTGGCCTACGGCTACACCTTC. The gene calls are TRBV7-9 and TRBJ1-2; D perhaps matches TRBD1 (5 bases). V gave up 4 bases and J gave up 8 bases, with 23 bases separating them. The CDR3 totals 16 residues. Germline CDR1 SEHNR, CDR2 FQNEAQ (reference sequence).